Reported below is one T cell receptor (beta chain). What it binds is unknown. Produced via immunoSEQ multiplex PCR; TCRdb's table is partial and in-frame only. The sample consists of a few hundred thousand clones, approximately 86% of them appearing once. V shed 4 bases and J 5 bases; nucleotides not matched to a gene: 15. Germline V gives CDR1 SGHDT, CDR2 YYEEEE. The CDR3 is made up of 19 amino acids. This sample was taken from a study of cytomegalovirus exposure and HLA in healthy donors. Broader study findings: The authors enumerated 150 to 200 TCR beta chains as linked to cytomegalovirus. High sensitivity and specificity were reportedly achieved when the classifier diagnosed cytomegalovirus status. One later analysis, an examination of the 90 to 150 validation repertoires, found that first-cohort TCR clusters tended to co-occur in them.

The sequence was obtained from a young man in good health and CMV-seronegative. The specimen was PBMCs. The rearrangement uses TRBV5-6 and TRBJ2-2, with 12 bases lining up with TRBD2. CDR3 in DNA: TGTGCCAGCAGCCCCCGGCGGCTAGCGGGGGGGCCGCGTACCGGGGAGCTGTTTTTT. Its protein is CASSPRRLAGGPRTGELFF. Looking up the rest from reference TRBV5-6 and TRBJ2-2 gives the full variable domain: DAGVTQSPTHLIKTRGQQVTLRCSPKSGHDTVSWYQQALGQGPQFIFQYYEEEERQRGNFPDRFSGHQFPNYSSELNVNALLLGDSALYLCASSPRRLAGGPRTGELFFGEGSRLTVL.